The subject of this entry is one TCR beta chain. Its antigen is as yet unknown. The data belong to a study of T-cell memory formation after mild COVID-19. Whole-study results and caveats: Day 15 to 85 contractors were CD4/CD8 balanced; later expanders leaned CD4+.

After 5'RACE with constant-segment primers, TCR alpha and TCR beta cDNA libraries carrying sample barcodes and UMIs were obtained. In TCRdb, the 5' RACE reads were re-called with MiXCR into one record per CDR3 protein. In the table there are some 190,000 distinct CDR3 sequences, around 19% of which are singletons. The CDR3 contains 13 residues. Sequencing used PBMCs or a T cell subset sorted from them (not recorded which). This chain links TRBV21-1 with TRBJ1-1; TRBD1, the table's D call, was not compared with the DNA. TRBV21-1 is a known pseudogene. This clonotype originated in an adult woman who had mild COVID-19 (a few samples of this study predate the infection). Cell type and time point are not known. In nucleotides, the CDR3 is TGTGCCAGCAGCAAAGTGGGGGTCCCTGAAGCTTTCTTT. This translates into CASSKVGVPEAFF.